The T cell receptor beta chain described here comes from a study of blood T cell repertoires in COVID-19 (TCRdb year 2020). Looking at the study overall: Samples covering the acute and convalescent phases of COVID-19 were provided by collaborators in the United States, Italy and Spain. Sample metadata almost always included a de-identified subject ID, COVID-19 status, age in years and sex. Deeply sampled blood TCRbeta repertoires from subjects exposed to, actively infected with, or recovered from COVID-19 were included in the dataset. The samples were drawn from the first 160 participants of the ongoing ImmuneRACE study and from 1,254 subjects provided by 6 global collaborators. The repertoires were made available in a free public database intended to serve as a resource for research on the immune response to SARS-CoV-2. The prospective study material was composed of cDNA or gDNA derived from T cells, B-cell-depleted T cells, or PBMCs. Where available, HLA class I and class II types were obtained from metadata supplied by the sample provider rather than from assay-based typing.

In the case of this clone: Its antigen is not yet known. No quality values exist for individual bases; no much larger clone is one base distant.

The junction shows trimming of 0 bases on V and 5 bases on J, plus 15 bases between the germline ends. As encoded in the germline V gene, CDR1 is SGHRS while CDR2 is YFSETQ. Inclusive of the bounding cysteine and phenylalanine, the CDR3 is 16 residues long. Solely the CDR3 DNA is kept, with 48 bases framed from the first base. Broader findings and caveats from the paper: The amount of clinical and demographic metadata varied by source and participant and was provided uncurated.

TCRbeta CDR3 regions were amplified from genomic DNA using the immunoSEQ Assay, a bias-controlled multiplex PCR. For the original study's pipeline: Within the assay, amplification of reference gene primers was used to estimate how many nucleated cells each sample contained. Sequence reads were collapsed and filtered to measure the absolute abundance of every unique TCRbeta CDR3 rearrangement. For each sample, productive Simpson clonality was calculated as the square root of Simpson's diversity index over productive rearrangements. TCRdb retrieved this table from immuneACCESS and kept in-frame rearrangements only. Not all clones are present; in checked studies, unresolved V genes account for under half, and no reason is known for the remainder. That table is the source of V, J and clone size, and D and trimming were worked out from the DNA. Within this sample are about 310,000 clones, with roughly 90% of them counted one time only. Roughly a tenth of the sample is taken by the ten largest.

In the prospective study, participants were 18 to 89 years old, resided in approximately 25 geographic areas of the United States, and were enrolled through a virtual design. To assign participants to cohorts, the prospective study relied on clinical history that participants themselves reported in a screening survey and a study questionnaire. Recovered participants in ImmuneRACE Cohort 3 were defined by two consecutive negative NP/OP PCR tests, clearance by a healthcare professional, or resolution of symptoms. Mobile phlebotomists in the prospective study collected whole blood, serum and a nasopharyngeal or oropharyngeal swab from every participant. Over a roughly two-month period, participants in the prospective study had the option of providing additional blood draws and questionnaires. Blood samples from the prospective study were shipped frozen or at room temperature prior to DNA extraction.

The chain couples TRBV5-1 to TRBJ1-3; no D gene can be assigned with confidence. The sequenced material came from PBMCs or T cells enriched from blood (not recorded which). The TCR comes from a woman under 40 who had recovered from COVID-19. The encoded CDR3 is CASSLAGLGGRNTIYF. At the DNA level, the sequence is TGCGCCAGCAGCTTGGCCGGGCTCGGCGGGAGAAACACCATATATTTT.